This TCR beta chain was sequenced during a study of OX40 agonist ivuxolimab in advanced cancers. General notes on the study: Ivuxolimab was an agonistic, fully human IgG2 monoclonal antibody directed against OX40 (CD134), a costimulatory receptor. Intravenous ivuxolimab was administered to patients every 2 weeks at six dose levels: 0.01, 0.1, 0.3, 1.5, 3 and 10 mg/kg. Of the approximately 50 dose-escalation patients, hepatocellular carcinoma was present in about 20, melanoma in some 15, renal cell carcinoma in 9 and head and neck cancer in 9. In the dose-escalation cohort, 82.7% of patients were male, and the mean age was approximately 55 years, with a range of about 23 to 80. Prior anti-PD-1, anti-PD-L1 or anti-CTLA-4 therapy was permitted, and 40% of dose-escalation patients had received checkpoint inhibitors. Partial responses were achieved by three dose-escalation patients, of whom one had hepatocellular carcinoma and two had cutaneous melanoma. Peripheral TCRbeta sequencing aimed to test whether ivuxolimab altered TCR sequence diversity and caused clonal T-cell expansion. The paper covers the monotherapy dose-escalation part of the phase I ivuxolimab trial, which included N of about 50 patients. The study at large found these results: Low levels of normalized T-cell clonal expansion were also seen in some nonresponding patients. On average, CD8+ T cells showed more expanded clones than CD4+ T cells after ivuxolimab. In the 0.1-3.0 mg/kg groups, partial responders had among the lowest normalized peripheral clonal expansion, particularly in CD8+ T cells. At doses from 0.1 to 3.0 mg/kg, clonal expansion was seen in both CD4+ and CD8+ blood T cells between baseline and week 6. The antigen specificity of the clonally expanded peripheral T cells was not determined.

Genomic DNA was extracted from sorted cells for sequencing of the TCRbeta CDR3 region. The immunoSEQ Assay was used to sequence the TCRbeta CDR3 regions. What TCRdb holds here is the immuneACCESS table cut down to in-frame rearrangements. Part of the clones is not present; checked against another copy, under half of the missing clones reflect an unresolved V gene, and the others are unexplained. In all, the sample holds some 45,000 clones, and approximately 80% of those were seen once. The ten largest clones capture roughly 5% of the sample. With respect to this clone: Its antigen specificity is not known. Qualities for individual bases were not recorded, and no much larger clone is one base off.

The trial excluded patients who had a history of autoimmune disease or were on systemic immunosuppression. Peripheral blood for TCR sequencing was collected from all dose cohorts at baseline, on cycle 4 day 1, and on cycle 7 day 1. Samples were obtained from an open-label, multicenter, first-in-human phase I dose-escalation trial of ivuxolimab. Adults with locally advanced or metastatic melanoma, renal cell, hepatocellular, or head and neck squamous cell carcinoma were enrolled in the trial. Before TCR sequencing, CD4+ T cells and CD8+ T cells from peripheral blood were sorted into separate populations. This sample comprised CD4+ or CD8+ T cells sorted from blood, obtained in a trial of the OX40 agonist ivuxolimab. This sequence originates from an adult with an advanced solid tumor such as melanoma, head and neck, liver or kidney cancer.

At the DNA level, the sequence is TGTGCCAGCAGCTTATCACCCAATGGGGGCTATGGCTACACCTTC. The translation is CASSLSPNGGYGYTF. Recombination connected TRBV5-6 to TRBJ1-2; a tentative D call is TRBD1 (5 bases match). Looking up the germline V gene yields CDR1 SGHDT and CDR2 YYEEEE. Between the V and J ends, shortened by 2 bases and 4 bases respectively, the junction contains 15 bases. Including cysteine and phenylalanine, the CDR3 has 15 amino acids. Here the CDR3 DNA is all that survives: 45 bases in frame from base 1.